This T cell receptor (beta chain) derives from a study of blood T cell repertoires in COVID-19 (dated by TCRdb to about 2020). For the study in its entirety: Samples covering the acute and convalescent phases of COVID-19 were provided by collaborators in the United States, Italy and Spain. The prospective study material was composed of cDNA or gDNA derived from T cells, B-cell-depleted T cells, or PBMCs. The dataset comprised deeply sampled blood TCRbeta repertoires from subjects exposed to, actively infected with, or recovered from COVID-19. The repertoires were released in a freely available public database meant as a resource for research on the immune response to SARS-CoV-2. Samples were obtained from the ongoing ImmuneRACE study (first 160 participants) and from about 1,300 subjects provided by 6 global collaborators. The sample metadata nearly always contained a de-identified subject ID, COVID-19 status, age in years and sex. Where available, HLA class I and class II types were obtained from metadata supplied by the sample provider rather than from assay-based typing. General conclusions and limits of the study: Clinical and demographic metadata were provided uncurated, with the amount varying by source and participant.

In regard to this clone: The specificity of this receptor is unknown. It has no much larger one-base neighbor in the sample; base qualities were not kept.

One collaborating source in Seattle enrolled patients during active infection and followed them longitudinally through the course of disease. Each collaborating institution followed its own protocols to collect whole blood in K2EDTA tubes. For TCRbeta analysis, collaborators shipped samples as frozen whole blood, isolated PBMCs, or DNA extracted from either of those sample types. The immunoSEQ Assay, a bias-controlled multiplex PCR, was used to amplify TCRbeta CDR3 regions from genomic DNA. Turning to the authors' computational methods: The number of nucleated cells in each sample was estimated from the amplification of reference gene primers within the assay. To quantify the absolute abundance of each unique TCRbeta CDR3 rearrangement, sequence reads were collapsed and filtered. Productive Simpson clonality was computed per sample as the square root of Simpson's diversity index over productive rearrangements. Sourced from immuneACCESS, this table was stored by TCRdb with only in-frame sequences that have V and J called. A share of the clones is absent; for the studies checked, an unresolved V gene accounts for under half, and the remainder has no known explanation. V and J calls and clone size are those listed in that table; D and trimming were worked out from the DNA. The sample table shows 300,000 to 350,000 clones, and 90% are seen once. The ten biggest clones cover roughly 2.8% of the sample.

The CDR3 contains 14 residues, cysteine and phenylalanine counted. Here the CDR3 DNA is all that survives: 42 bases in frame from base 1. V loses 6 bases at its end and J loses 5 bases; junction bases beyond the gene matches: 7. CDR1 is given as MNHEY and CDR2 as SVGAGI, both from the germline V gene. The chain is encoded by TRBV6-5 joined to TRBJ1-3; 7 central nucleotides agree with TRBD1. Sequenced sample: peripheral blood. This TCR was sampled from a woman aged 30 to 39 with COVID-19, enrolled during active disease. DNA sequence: TGTGCCAGCAGCGATCGACAGGGCAGAAACACCATATATTTT. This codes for CASSDRQGRNTIYF.